This T cell receptor beta chain stems from a study of cytomegalovirus exposure and HLA in healthy donors. Study-level information: Sequencing of some 200 million T cells in an earlier analysis found around 100 million unique TCR beta sequences.

The CDR3 runs 15 residues. Trimming removed 6 bases from V and 4 bases from J, with 18 bases in between. Germline lookup yields CDR1 MNHEY and CDR2 SVGAGI. Primers: 60 Vbeta forward and 13 Jbeta reverse. Measured with immunoSEQ multiplex PCR; TCRdb has only the in-frame clones, and not every one. The sample shows about 140,000 clones, around 75% of them seen only once. Sequencing was done on a sample of PBMCs. The rearrangement links TRBV6-5 to TRBJ1-1, with D perhaps matching TRBD1 (5 bases). This TCR was sampled from a man between 40 and 49 years old in good health and CMV-seronegative. The CDR3 is CASRGGEGLGTEAFF. The CDR3 region has the DNA TGTGCCAGCAGGGGGGGTGAGGGGCTGGGCACTGAAGCTTTCTTT.